These T cell receptor beta chains were read from a single sample in a study of vaccination and CD4 T cells after COVID-19. Antigens for these TCRs are unknown. TCRdb re-analysed the PCR reads in MiXCR, keeping a single row per CDR3 protein. Here the sample spans 11,000 or so distinct CDR3 sequences, roughly two thirds being singletons. Specimen: CD4+ T cells from blood, cultured in vitro. The receptors come from a human donor who had recovered from COVID-19. CDR3s include the opening cysteine and the closing phenylalanine or tryptophan. Fields, in order: CDR3 DNA, CDR3 protein, clone size, V gene, D gene, J gene. A D gene is named only where the DNA matches it firmly. The size field is filled for only some rows; it gives once, few, many or a size class.

cdr3_nt: TGCAGTGCTAGAGCCCTCGGGTTTGACTACGAGCAGTACTTC; cdr3_aa: CSARALGFDYEQYF; clone_size: NA; v_call: TRBV20-1; d_call: NA; j_call: TRBJ2-7
cdr3_nt: TGTGCCAGCAGCTCCCGGCGGCAGGGTGAGACCCAGTACTTC; cdr3_aa: CASSSRRQGETQYF; clone_size: NA; v_call: TRBV11-3; d_call: NA; j_call: TRBJ2-5
cdr3_nt: TGTGCCAGCAGAGAAGACACGACTAGCGGGAGGGTAGATACGCAGTATTTT; cdr3_aa: CASREDTTSGRVDTQYF; clone_size: NA; v_call: TRBV27; d_call: TRBD2; j_call: TRBJ2-3
cdr3_nt: TGCGCCAGCAGCTTGAGAAACAGTGTCGCTGGCTACACCTTC; cdr3_aa: CASSLRNSVAGYTF; clone_size: few; v_call: TRBV5-1; d_call: NA; j_call: TRBJ1-2
cdr3_nt: TGTGCCAGCACCCTCGGAAGGGGAATAGCCAAAAACATTCAGTACTTC; cdr3_aa: CASTLGRGIAKNIQYF; clone_size: NA; v_call: TRBV6-1; d_call: NA; j_call: TRBJ2-4
cdr3_nt: TGTGCCAGCAGTGGGACAGGCGGCAACGAGACCCAGTACTTC; cdr3_aa: CASSGTGGNETQYF; clone_size: NA; v_call: TRBV5-4; d_call: TRBD1; j_call: TRBJ2-5
cdr3_nt: TGTGCCAGCAGTCTTAGACGGGGTAGCACAGATACGCAGTATTTT; cdr3_aa: CASSLRRGSTDTQYF; clone_size: NA; v_call: TRBV28; d_call: NA; j_call: TRBJ2-3
cdr3_nt: TGTGCCACCAGTGTAGAGGCCCGCCGCACCTTC; cdr3_aa: CATSVEARRTF; clone_size: NA; v_call: TRBV24-1; d_call: NA; j_call: TRBJ1-2
cdr3_nt: TGTGCCAGCAACCGGGACACCACCTACGAGCAGTACTTC; cdr3_aa: CASNRDTTYEQYF; clone_size: NA; v_call: TRBV12-3/TRBV12-4; d_call: NA; j_call: TRBJ2-7
cdr3_nt: TGTGCCAGCAGTGTAGGGTCAATCAACTATGGCTACACCTTC; cdr3_aa: CASSVGSINYGYTF; clone_size: few; v_call: TRBV2; d_call: NA; j_call: TRBJ1-2
cdr3_nt: TGTGCCAGCAGCCCGAGGGCAGGGGATCAGCCCCAGCATTTT; cdr3_aa: CASSPRAGDQPQHF; clone_size: few; v_call: TRBV5-8; d_call: NA; j_call: TRBJ1-5
cdr3_nt: TGTGCCAGCAGTTCACAGGGGGCAGCGAATTCACCCCTCCACTTT; cdr3_aa: CASSSQGAANSPLHF; clone_size: NA; v_call: TRBV2; d_call: TRBD1; j_call: TRBJ1-6
cdr3_nt: TGCGCCAGCAGCCAACTAGGATTAAAAGCTTTCTTT; cdr3_aa: CASSQLGLKAFF; clone_size: NA; v_call: TRBV4-1; d_call: NA; j_call: TRBJ1-1
cdr3_nt: TGTGCCAGCAGCTTAGAAGGGGAGGGCGAGCAGTACTTC; cdr3_aa: CASSLEGEGEQYF; clone_size: NA; v_call: TRBV11-2; d_call: TRBD2; j_call: TRBJ2-7
cdr3_nt: TGTGCCACCAGCAGGGATCCCAGGGACACCATATATTTT; cdr3_aa: CATSRDPRDTIYF; clone_size: few; v_call: TRBV15; d_call: NA; j_call: TRBJ1-3
cdr3_nt: TGCAGTGCTATTCAGACAGACATGAACACTGAAGCTTTCTTT; cdr3_aa: CSAIQTDMNTEAFF; clone_size: NA; v_call: TRBV20-1; d_call: NA; j_call: TRBJ1-1
cdr3_nt: TGTGCCAGCAGCAGCAACCCGGAGAACACTGAAGCTTTCTTT; cdr3_aa: CASSSNPENTEAFF; clone_size: few; v_call: TRBV7-9; d_call: NA; j_call: TRBJ1-1
cdr3_nt: TGTGCCAGCAGCTTAGAGGGCAGGGACGGTAACTATGGCTACACCTTC; cdr3_aa: CASSLEGRDGNYGYTF; clone_size: NA; v_call: TRBV11-3; d_call: NA; j_call: TRBJ1-2
cdr3_nt: TGTGCCAGCCGAATAGCGGGGGGGCCCGCCGGGGAGCTGTTTTTT; cdr3_aa: CASRIAGGPAGELFF; clone_size: NA; v_call: TRBV6-2/TRBV6-3; d_call: TRBD2; j_call: TRBJ2-2
cdr3_nt: TGTGCCACCGCGGGGGGGGCAGGGCAGCCCCAGCATTTT; cdr3_aa: CATAGGAGQPQHF; clone_size: NA; v_call: TRBV19; d_call: NA; j_call: TRBJ1-5
cdr3_nt: TGTGCCACCAGCAGACGACAGGGGGCAATCTATGGCTACACCTTC; cdr3_aa: CATSRRQGAIYGYTF; clone_size: few; v_call: TRBV15; d_call: TRBD1; j_call: TRBJ1-2
cdr3_nt: TGTGCCAGCAGAGGGCGGTCCGGGCAGCCCCAGCATTTT; cdr3_aa: CASRGRSGQPQHF; clone_size: NA; v_call: TRBV2; d_call: NA; j_call: TRBJ1-5
cdr3_nt: TGTGCCAGCAGTTACGGACACCGAGACGCGGATCAGGCGGACTTC; cdr3_aa: CASSYGHRDADQADF; clone_size: once; v_call: TRBV6-2/TRBV6-3; d_call: NA; j_call: TRBJ2-7
cdr3_nt: TGCAGTGCTAGAGGGAGCGGGACACAGACCCAGTACTTC; cdr3_aa: CSARGSGTQTQYF; clone_size: NA; v_call: TRBV20-1; d_call: NA; j_call: TRBJ2-5
cdr3_nt: TGTGCCAGCAGCCCGATGTGGGCAGCAAATGTTGAGCAGTTCTTC; cdr3_aa: CASSPMWAANVEQFF; clone_size: NA; v_call: TRBV11-2; d_call: NA; j_call: TRBJ2-1
cdr3_nt: TGTGCCAGCAGCTCCTATGGGTCCACAGGGAGAGATACGCAGTATTTT; cdr3_aa: CASSSYGSTGRDTQYF; clone_size: few; v_call: TRBV7-2; d_call: NA; j_call: TRBJ2-3
cdr3_nt: TGCAGTGCTAGTGGTCTCGCGACCTACGAGCAGTACTTC; cdr3_aa: CSASGLATYEQYF; clone_size: NA; v_call: TRBV20-1; d_call: NA; j_call: TRBJ2-7
cdr3_nt: TGTGCCAGCAGCTTTGAGGACAGGGTACGGTGGAACACTGAAGCTTTCTTT; cdr3_aa: CASSFEDRVRWNTEAFF; clone_size: few; v_call: TRBV7-9; d_call: TRBD1; j_call: TRBJ1-1
cdr3_nt: TGTGCCAGCAGCCACGATTTACGGGACGAGCAGTACTTC; cdr3_aa: CASSHDLRDEQYF; clone_size: NA; v_call: TRBV4-2; d_call: NA; j_call: TRBJ2-7
cdr3_nt: TGTGCCAGTAGTATAAGGGGCAGGACCGGGACTAGGGGCACAGATACGCAGTATTTT; cdr3_aa: CASSIRGRTGTRGTDTQYF; clone_size: NA; v_call: TRBV19; d_call: TRBD2; j_call: TRBJ2-3
cdr3_nt: TGTGCCAGCAGCGCGGGTATTGGACAGGGGATAGGCTACACCTTC; cdr3_aa: CASSAGIGQGIGYTF; clone_size: NA; v_call: TRBV7-2; d_call: TRBD1; j_call: TRBJ1-2
cdr3_nt: TGTGCCAGCAGCCAGACGATGACGGGGGGACTAAACTATGGCTACACCTTC; cdr3_aa: CASSQTMTGGLNYGYTF; clone_size: NA; v_call: TRBV7-2; d_call: NA; j_call: TRBJ1-2
cdr3_nt: TGCAGTGCTAGTCCAGATCGTTACGAGCAGTACTTC; cdr3_aa: CSASPDRYEQYF; clone_size: NA; v_call: TRBV20-1; d_call: NA; j_call: TRBJ2-7
cdr3_nt: TGTGCCAGCAGTCGCGGACAGGGGGGATTGGTGTCACCCCTCCACTTT; cdr3_aa: CASSRGQGGLVSPLHF; clone_size: NA; v_call: TRBV27; d_call: TRBD1; j_call: TRBJ1-6
cdr3_nt: TGTGCCAGCAGCTTCCTACCTAGCGGGGGTAGGGCAGATACGCAGTATTTT; cdr3_aa: CASSFLPSGGRADTQYF; clone_size: few; v_call: TRBV7-3; d_call: TRBD2; j_call: TRBJ2-3
cdr3_nt: TGTGCCAGCAGCTTAGCGCCTGGGACAGGGGGGAGCGAGCAGTACTTC; cdr3_aa: CASSLAPGTGGSEQYF; clone_size: NA; v_call: TRBV7-2; d_call: TRBD1; j_call: TRBJ2-7
cdr3_nt: TGTGCCAGCAGCCCAAAGGGCGGGCATGTTAATTCACCCCTCCACTTT; cdr3_aa: CASSPKGGHVNSPLHF; clone_size: NA; v_call: TRBV7-6; d_call: NA; j_call: TRBJ1-6
cdr3_nt: TGCAGTGTGGCCAGGGGTGTCGGTCAGCCCCAGCATTTT; cdr3_aa: CSVARGVGQPQHF; clone_size: NA; v_call: TRBV20-1; d_call: NA; j_call: TRBJ1-5
cdr3_nt: TGCAGTGCCCCCAGGGGTAGGGGGAAAGGCATTCAGTACTTC; cdr3_aa: CSAPRGRGKGIQYF; clone_size: NA; v_call: TRBV20-1; d_call: NA; j_call: TRBJ2-4
cdr3_nt: TGTGCCTGGAGTGCGGCGGGAGGCCAGCCCCAGCATTTT; cdr3_aa: CAWSAAGGQPQHF; clone_size: NA; v_call: TRBV30; d_call: NA; j_call: TRBJ1-5
cdr3_nt: TGTGCCAGCAGGCGGGGGGGGCAGGCGGGGACTGAAGCTTTCTTT; cdr3_aa: CASRRGGQAGTEAFF; clone_size: few; v_call: TRBV6-1; d_call: NA; j_call: TRBJ1-1
cdr3_nt: TGTGCCAGCAGCTTAGGGGCTTGGGGAGCCACACGGGGTGGCTACACCTTC; cdr3_aa: CASSLGAWGATRGGYTF; clone_size: NA; v_call: TRBV11-3; d_call: NA; j_call: TRBJ1-2
cdr3_nt: TGCGCCAGCAGCCAGAGACAGGGGGATCAGCCCCAGCATTTT; cdr3_aa: CASSQRQGDQPQHF; clone_size: NA; v_call: TRBV4-3; d_call: TRBD1; j_call: TRBJ1-5
cdr3_nt: TGTGCCAGCAGCCGAAGCGGCCGTACCCACTACAATGAGCAGTTCTTC; cdr3_aa: CASSRSGRTHYNEQFF; clone_size: NA; v_call: TRBV7-2; d_call: NA; j_call: TRBJ2-1